The rows below give T cell receptor beta chains drawn from one sample of a study of Ad26.COV2.S vaccination and SARS-CoV-2 variants. Only in-frame clones appear in the TCRdb table, and some are missing; sequencing was by immunoSEQ multiplex PCR. The table has more than 300,000 clones, around 84% seen once. This specimen consisted of peripheral blood, obtained in a trial of Ad26.COV2.S vaccine versus placebo. These receptors were obtained from a person between 18 and 65 years old who received the Ad26.COV2.S COVID-19 vaccine or a placebo. Both conserved end residues are part of each CDR3. D genes are given only for firm matches. Only part of the rows carry a size: once, few, many, or a class if the clone is expanded.

TGCAGCGTTGAAGAACAGATGACAGGGGGTGGCTACGAGCAGTACTTC CSVEEQMTGGGYEQYF TRBD1 TRBV29-1 - TRBJ2-7
TGTGCCAGCAGCTCGAGGGTGCCTGGGGCCAACGTCCTGACTTTC CASSSRVPGANVLTF - TRBV7-2 - TRBJ2-6
TGTGCCAGCAGCGTAGATCCGAGGGGTCGGGCCAACACCGGGGAGCTGTTTTTT CASSVDPRGRANTGELFF - TRBV9 - TRBJ2-2
TGCAGTGCTAGTGCCCAGGGGGGGACCTACGAGCAGTACTTC CSASAQGGTYEQYF - TRBV20-1 once TRBJ2-7
TGTGCCAGCAGTTACGAGGGGGGCTACAATGAGCAGTTCTTC CASSYEGGYNEQFF - TRBV6-6 - TRBJ2-1
TGTGCCAGCAGTGGGACTAACAACTTTCAAGAGACCCAGTACTTC CASSGTNNFQETQYF - TRBV2 once TRBJ2-5
TGTGCCAGCAGCCAAGGGCACTTAAGGGCTGCTCAGCCCCAGCATTTT CASSQGHLRAAQPQHF - TRBV3-1/TRBV3-2 - TRBJ1-5
TGTGCCAGCAGCCCTGACAGGGGGGATTCACCCCTCCACTTT CASSPDRGDSPLHF TRBD1 TRBV3-1/TRBV3-2 few TRBJ1-6
TGTGCCAGCAGCCCCCGGGGTTTGGGGAGCCCCTATGGCTACACCTTC CASSPRGLGSPYGYTF - TRBV7-8 - TRBJ1-2
TGTGCCAGCAGCTTTACGGGTAACACTGAAGCTTTCTTT CASSFTGNTEAFF - TRBV7-8 - TRBJ1-1
TGCGCCAGCAGCTTGGGAGACAACCCCACTGAAGCTTTCTTT CASSLGDNPTEAFF - TRBV5-1 - TRBJ1-1
TGTGCCAGCAGCAGGACGGGACAGAGCGGCTATGGCTACACCTTC CASSRTGQSGYGYTF TRBD1 TRBV3-1/TRBV3-2 once TRBJ1-2
TGTGCCAGCAGCTTAGCCGGCCGATCCAACATTCAGTACTTC CASSLAGRSNIQYF - TRBV7-9 - TRBJ2-4
TGTGCCAGCGCACGGGGGGGGGCCGTAGATACGCAGTATTTT CASARGGAVDTQYF TRBD2 TRBV6-5 - TRBJ2-3
TGTGCCAGCAGTGAAGCGCGACTAGCGGGGGGCAATGAGCAGTTCTTC CASSEARLAGGNEQFF TRBD2 TRBV2 - TRBJ2-1
TGTGCCAGAAGCTTAGGGTTTAGTCGGGGGGGCAATCAGCCCCAGCATTTT CARSLGFSRGGNQPQHF - TRBV7-5 - TRBJ1-5
TGTGCCAGCAGCGTAGCTCCCCACCCTGGGGCCAACGTCCTGACTTTC CASSVAPHPGANVLTF - TRBV9 once TRBJ2-6
TGTGCCAGCAGTGACCCCAGGGGTCTGGGGGCAAGAGAGACCCAGTACTTC CASSDPRGLGARETQYF - TRBV2 - TRBJ2-5
TGTGCCAGCAGCTTAGCGGGGCAATATTATATGCCCCAGCATTTT CASSLAGQYYMPQHF - TRBV7-2 - TRBJ1-5
TGTGCCAGCAGCTTAGTCGGGGGAACTAATGAAAAACTGTTTTTT CASSLVGGTNEKLFF - TRBV11-2 - TRBJ1-4
TGCGCCAGCAGCCAACCAGTATATTCTCCGTCGACAGGGGGGTATGGCTACACCTTC CASSQPVYSPSTGGYGYTF TRBD1 TRBV4-3 - TRBJ1-2
TGTGCCAGCAGCCAAGATAGAAGCAGGGCTTGGGGCGATGGCTACACCTTC CASSQDRSRAWGDGYTF - TRBV4-2 - TRBJ1-2
TGTGCCAGCTCACCCCTGGACAGGAACACTGAAGCTTTCTTT CASSPLDRNTEAFF - TRBV18 - TRBJ1-1
TGTGCCAGTAGTTGGACTAGCGGGGGGACCTACAATGAGCAGTTCTTC CASSWTSGGTYNEQFF TRBD2 TRBV19 - TRBJ2-1
TGTGCCAGCAGCGTAGGTCCAGGCCCTACCTACGAGCAGTACTTC CASSVGPGPTYEQYF - TRBV9 - TRBJ2-7
TGTGCCAGCTCACTGGGACCCCCCTACGAGCAGTACTTC CASSLGPPYEQYF - TRBV18 - TRBJ2-7
TGTGCCAGCAGCCCAACAGGGAGTAATAGTGAAGCTTTCTTT CASSPTGSNSEAFF - TRBV2 - TRBJ1-1
TGCGCCAGCCAACAGGGTATTGATTCACCCCTCCACTTT CASQQGIDSPLHF - TRBV5-1 - TRBJ1-6
TGCAGCGTGCACCTAGCGGGGGCCGGAGGCGAGCAGTACTTC CSVHLAGAGGEQYF TRBD2 TRBV29-1 - TRBJ2-7
TGTGCCAGTAGTATAGGCGTAGCCAAAAACATTCAGTACTTC CASSIGVAKNIQYF - TRBV19 - TRBJ2-4
TGTGCCAGTAGTATAGGGGGACAGGGGCGATTTTCTGAAGCTTTCTTT CASSIGGQGRFSEAFF TRBD1 TRBV19 - TRBJ1-1
TGCAGCGTCGCTCGGTTTACAGGTGGGAATTATGGCTACACCTTC CSVARFTGGNYGYTF - TRBV29-1 - TRBJ1-2
TGTGCCAGCAGCCCTGGGACGGCTGGGGGCAATCAGCCCCAGCATTTT CASSPGTAGGNQPQHF - TRBV5-8 - TRBJ1-5
TGCAGCGTCCGTAGTGGGGGAGAAGAGCAGTACTTC CSVRSGGEEQYF - TRBV29-1 - TRBJ2-7
TGTGCCAGCAGCTTACCAGGGAACTATGGCTACACCTTC CASSLPGNYGYTF - TRBV7-8 - TRBJ1-2
TGTGCCATCAGTCCCGGGACAGGGGGCAGCTCCTACGAGCAGTACTTC CAISPGTGGSSYEQYF TRBD1 TRBV10-3 - TRBJ2-7